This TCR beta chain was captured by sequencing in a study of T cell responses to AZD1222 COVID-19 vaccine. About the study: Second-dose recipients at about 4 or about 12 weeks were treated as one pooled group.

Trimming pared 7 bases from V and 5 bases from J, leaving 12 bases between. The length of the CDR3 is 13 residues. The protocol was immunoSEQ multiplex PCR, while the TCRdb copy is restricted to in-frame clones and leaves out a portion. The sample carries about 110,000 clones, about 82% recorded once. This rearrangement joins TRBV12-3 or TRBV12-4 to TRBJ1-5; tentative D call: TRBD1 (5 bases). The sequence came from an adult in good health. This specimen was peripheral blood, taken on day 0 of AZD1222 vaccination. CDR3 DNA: TGTGCCAGCACCGACGGGGCCCATCAGCCCCAGCATTTT. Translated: CASTDGAHQPQHF.